This TCR beta chain stems from a study of blood T cell repertoires in COVID-19. Original analysis: Scientists estimated how many nucleated cells there were by amplifying reference gene primers. TCRdb's table, derived via immunoSEQ multiplex PCR, lists solely in-frame clones and lacks some. V, J and clone size are those of that table, while D and trimming were read from the DNA. The sample carries 99,000 or so clones, 70% to 90% recorded once. CDR3 size: 15 residues. Germline CDR1 reads MNHNY; CDR2 reads SVGAGI (reference sequence). V was trimmed by 2 bases and J by 3 bases, leaving 8 bases between them. Seattle's cohort entered during active infection and was followed longitudinally.

The TCR originated in a man in his fifties or sixties with COVID-19, enrolled during active disease. Sequenced sample: peripheral blood. V gene TRBV6-6 combines with J gene TRBJ1-6; TRBD1 might be the D (5 bases). The CDR3 here is CASSYGRDYNSPLHF. The CDR3 region has the DNA TGTGCCAGCAGTTACGGCAGGGACTATAATTCACCCCTCCACTTT.